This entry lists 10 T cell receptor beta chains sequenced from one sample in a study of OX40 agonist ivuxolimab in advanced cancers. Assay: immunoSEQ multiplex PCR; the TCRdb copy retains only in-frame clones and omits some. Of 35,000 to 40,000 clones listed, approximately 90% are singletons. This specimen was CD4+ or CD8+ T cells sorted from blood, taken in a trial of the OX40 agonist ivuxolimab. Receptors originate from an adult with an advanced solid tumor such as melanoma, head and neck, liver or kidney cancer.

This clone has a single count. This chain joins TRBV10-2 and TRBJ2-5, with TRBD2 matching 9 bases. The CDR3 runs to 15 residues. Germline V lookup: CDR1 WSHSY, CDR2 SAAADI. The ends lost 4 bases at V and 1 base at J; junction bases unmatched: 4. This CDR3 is CASSASGGTQETQYF. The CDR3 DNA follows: TGCGCCAGCAGTGCAAGCGGGGGGACCCAAGAGACCCAGTACTTC.

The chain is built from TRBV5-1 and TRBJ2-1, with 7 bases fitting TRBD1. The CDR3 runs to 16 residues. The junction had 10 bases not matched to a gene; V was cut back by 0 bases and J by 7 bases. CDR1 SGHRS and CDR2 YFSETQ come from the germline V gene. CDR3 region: CASSLAETGLANEQFF. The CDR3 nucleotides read TGCGCCAGCAGCTTGGCTGAGACAGGGCTGGCGAATGAGCAGTTCTTC.

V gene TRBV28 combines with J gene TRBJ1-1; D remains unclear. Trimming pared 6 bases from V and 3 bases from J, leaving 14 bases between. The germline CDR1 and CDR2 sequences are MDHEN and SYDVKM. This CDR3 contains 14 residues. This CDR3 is CASSPGGGHTEAFF. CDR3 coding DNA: TGTGCCAGCAGCCCGGGAGGTGGCCACACTGAAGCTTTCTTT.

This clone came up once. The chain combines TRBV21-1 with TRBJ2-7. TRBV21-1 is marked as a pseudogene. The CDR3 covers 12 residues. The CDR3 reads CASSKGPYEQYF. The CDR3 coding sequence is TGTGCCAGCAGCAAAGGACCCTACGAGCAGTACTTC.

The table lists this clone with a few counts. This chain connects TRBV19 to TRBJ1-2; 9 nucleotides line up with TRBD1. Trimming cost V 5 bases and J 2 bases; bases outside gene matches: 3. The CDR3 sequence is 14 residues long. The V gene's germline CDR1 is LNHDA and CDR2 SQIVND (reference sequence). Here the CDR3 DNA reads TGTGCCAGTAGTCCCGGGACAGGGAACTATGGCTACACCTTC. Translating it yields CASSPGTGNYGYTF.

The CDR3 nucleotides are TGTGCCAGCAGCTCCGACAGAATGAACACTGAAGCTTTCTTT. Its protein is CASSSDRMNTEAFF. The chain joins TRBV5-5 to TRBJ1-1, with a tentative D call TRBD1 (5 bases). The CDR3 extends over 14 amino acids. Germline V CDR1 and CDR2: SGHKS, YYEKEE (reference sequence). Trimming removed 3 bases at V and 0 bases at J, with 9 bases between.

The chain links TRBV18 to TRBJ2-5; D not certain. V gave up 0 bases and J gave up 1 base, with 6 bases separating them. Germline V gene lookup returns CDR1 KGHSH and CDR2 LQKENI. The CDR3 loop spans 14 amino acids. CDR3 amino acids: CASSPPPIQETQYF. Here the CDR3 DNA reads TGTGCCAGCTCACCACCGCCCATCCAAGAGACCCAGTACTTC.

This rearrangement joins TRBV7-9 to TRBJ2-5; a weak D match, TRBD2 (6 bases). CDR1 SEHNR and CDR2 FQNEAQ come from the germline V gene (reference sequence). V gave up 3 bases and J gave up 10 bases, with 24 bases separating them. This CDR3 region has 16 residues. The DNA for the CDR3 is TGTGCCAGCAGCTTCCCGGCGGAGGGCAGGACATCAGACCAGTACTTC. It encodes CASSFPAEGRTSDQYF. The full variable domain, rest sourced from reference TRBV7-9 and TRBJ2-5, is DTGVSQNPRHKITKRGQNVTFRCDPISEHNRLYWYRQTLGQGPEFLTYFQNEAQLEKSRLLSDRFSAERPKGSFSTLEIQRTEQGDSAMYLCASSFPAEGRTSDQYFGPGTRLLVL.

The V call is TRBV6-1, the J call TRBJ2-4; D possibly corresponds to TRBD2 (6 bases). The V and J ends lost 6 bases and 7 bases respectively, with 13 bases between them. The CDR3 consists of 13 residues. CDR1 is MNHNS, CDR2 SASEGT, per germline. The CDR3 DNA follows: TGTGCCAGCAGCCCGGGACTCCTGAACATTCAGTACTTC. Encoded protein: CASSPGLLNIQYF.

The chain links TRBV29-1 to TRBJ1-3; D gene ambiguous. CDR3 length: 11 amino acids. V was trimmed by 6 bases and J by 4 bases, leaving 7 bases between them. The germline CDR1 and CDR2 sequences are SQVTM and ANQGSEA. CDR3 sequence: CSVAEGNTIYF. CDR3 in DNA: TGCAGCGTGGCGGAGGGAAACACCATATATTTT.